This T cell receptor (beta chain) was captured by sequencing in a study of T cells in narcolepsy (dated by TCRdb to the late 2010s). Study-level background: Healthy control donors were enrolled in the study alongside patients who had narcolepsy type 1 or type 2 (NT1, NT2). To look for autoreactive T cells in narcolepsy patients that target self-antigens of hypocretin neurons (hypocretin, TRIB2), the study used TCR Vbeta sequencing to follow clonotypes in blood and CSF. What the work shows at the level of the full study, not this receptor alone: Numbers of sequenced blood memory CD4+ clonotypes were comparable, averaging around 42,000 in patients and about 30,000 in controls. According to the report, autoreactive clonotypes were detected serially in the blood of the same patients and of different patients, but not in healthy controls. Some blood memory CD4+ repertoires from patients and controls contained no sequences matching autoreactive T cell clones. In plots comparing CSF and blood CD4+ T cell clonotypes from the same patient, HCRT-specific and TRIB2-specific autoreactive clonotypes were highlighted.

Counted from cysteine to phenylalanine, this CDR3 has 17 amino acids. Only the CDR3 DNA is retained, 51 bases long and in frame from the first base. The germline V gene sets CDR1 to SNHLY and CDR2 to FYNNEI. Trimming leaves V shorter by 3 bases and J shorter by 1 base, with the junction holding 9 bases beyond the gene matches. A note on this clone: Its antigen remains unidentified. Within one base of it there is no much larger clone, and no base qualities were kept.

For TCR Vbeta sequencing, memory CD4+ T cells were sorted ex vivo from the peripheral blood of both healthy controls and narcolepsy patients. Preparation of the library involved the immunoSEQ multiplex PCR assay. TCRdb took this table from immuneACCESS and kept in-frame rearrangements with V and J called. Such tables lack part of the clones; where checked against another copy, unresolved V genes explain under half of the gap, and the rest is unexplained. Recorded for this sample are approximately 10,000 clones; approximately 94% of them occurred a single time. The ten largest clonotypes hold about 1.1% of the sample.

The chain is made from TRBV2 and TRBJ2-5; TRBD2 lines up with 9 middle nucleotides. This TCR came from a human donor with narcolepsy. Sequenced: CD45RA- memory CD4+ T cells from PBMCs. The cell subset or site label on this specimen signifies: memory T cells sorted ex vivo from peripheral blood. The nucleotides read TGTGCCAGCAGTGATAGTGTGACTAGCGGAGTCCAAGAGACCCAGTACTTC. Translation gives CASSDSVTSGVQETQYF.